Listed here are 10 T cell receptor beta chains from one sample, sequenced in a study of T-cell reconstitution after alpha-beta-depleted transplantation in children. Unique molecular identifiers were used to barcode this TCRbeta library. TCRdb used MiXCR to reprocess the PCR reads, holding one entry per CDR3 protein. The sample holds roughly 790,000 distinct CDR3 sequences; roughly 15% are singletons and the top ten take about 4.6%. The specimen comprised PBMCs, mostly from graft donor cells, sampled 360 days after TCRalphabeta/CD19-depleted stem cell transplant. These receptor sequences come from a male patient younger than 18 who had a stem cell transplant for acute lymphoblastic leukemia, so the T cells may come from the graft donor.

The table lists this clonotype with many counts. V and J are TRBV7-3 and TRBJ2-7, with TRBD2 matching 10 bases. The germline gives CDR1 SGHTA, CDR2 FQGTGA. Unmatched junction bases numbered 12, after V lost 4 bases and J lost 12 bases. There are 14 residues in the CDR3. The CDR3 DNA reads TGTGCCAGCAGCTCGGGAGCGGGAGGGTCCTTCCTGTACTTC. Its translation: CASSSGAGGSFLYF.

This clonotype was observed a few times. V usage is TRBV6-2 or TRBV6-3 and J usage is TRBJ2-7; D call uncertain. The CDR3 has 14 amino acids. V dropped 2 bases and J dropped 3 bases, with 11 bases sitting between them. From germline, CDR1 is MNHEY and CDR2 SVGEGT. CDR3 region: CASSYDPTDYEQYF. The CDR3 nucleotides are TGTGCCAGCAGTTACGACCCGACTGACTACGAGCAGTACTTC.

The rearrangement uses TRBV7-3 and TRBJ2-3; D is uncertain. The CDR3 is made up of 13 amino acids. The ends were cut back, 5 bases at V and 4 bases at J, with 10 bases in the middle. The germline V gene has CDR1 SGHTA and CDR2 FQGTGA. Here the CDR3 reads CASSPLVADTQYF. In DNA, the CDR3 is TGTGCCAGCAGCCCTTTAGTAGCAGATACGCAGTATTTT.

This clonotype has a handful of counts. The chain is built from TRBV10-3 and TRBJ2-7; 10 bases agree with TRBD1. The CDR3 contains 14 residues. Per the germline V gene, CDR1 is ENHRY and CDR2 is SYGVKD. After removal of 6 bases from V and 2 bases from J, the junction contained 4 bases not matched to a gene. The CDR3 is CAISGTGDPYEQYF. The CDR3 bases are TGTGCCATCAGCGGGACAGGGGATCCCTACGAGCAGTACTTC.

This clonotype was seen only a few times. The chain carries TRBV5-1 and TRBJ2-7, with D tentatively TRBD2 (6 bases). The CDR3 extends over 14 amino acids. Trimming cost V 2 bases and J 6 bases, with 15 bases left between them. Germline CDR1 reads SGHRS; CDR2 reads YFSETQ. The CDR3 protein is CASSLAGRDLEQYF. The CDR3 DNA follows: TGCGCCAGCAGCTTAGCCGGGAGAGATCTCGAGCAGTACTTC.

This clonotype has just a few counts. The CDR3 region is CASSSEDEQFF. CDR3 nucleotide sequence: TGTGCCAGTAGTAGCGAGGATGAGCAGTTCTTC. The V call is TRBV7-9, the J call TRBJ2-1; TRBD2 might be the D (5 bases). V shed 9 bases and J shed 8 bases, with 11 bases lying between them. CDR1 and CDR2 from the germline V gene are SEHNR and FQNEAQ (reference sequence). The CDR3 sequence is 11 residues long.

The count of this clonotype is one. V and J are TRBV15 and TRBJ2-5; D is unresolved. This CDR3 has 11 amino acids. Germline CDR1 LNHNV, CDR2 YYDKDF (reference sequence). V shed 1 base and J shed 9 bases, with 6 bases lying between them. The CDR3 sequence: CATSRGVAQYF. For the CDR3, the DNA is TGTGCCACCAGCAGAGGGGTTGCCCAGTACTTC.

The chain has TRBV20-1 and TRBJ2-7, with D perhaps matching TRBD1 (6 bases). The CDR3 is 11 residues long. Germline CDR1 and CDR2: DFQATT and SNEGSKA (reference sequence). V dropped 4 bases and J dropped 5 bases, with 9 bases sitting between them. The CDR3 is CSATGVDEQYF. Here the CDR3 DNA reads TGCAGTGCTACAGGGGTAGACGAGCAGTACTTC.

The rearrangement joins TRBV5-1 to TRBJ2-7, with 9 bases lining up with TRBD2. J was trimmed by 0 bases and V by 2 bases; bases with no gene match: 6. The CDR3 consists of 16 residues. Germline CDR1 SGHRS, CDR2 YFSETQ. The DNA of the CDR3 is TGCGCCAGCAGCTTCCAAGCGGGAGGCTACTCCTACGAGCAGTACTTC. The encoded protein is CASSFQAGGYSYEQYF.

This clonotype was counted between two and nine times. The chain is built from TRBV7-8 and TRBJ2-7; D unclear. Between the trimmed V and J ends, which lost 2 bases and 6 bases, there was a span of 5 bases. The length of the CDR3 is 11 residues. The germline CDR1 and CDR2 sequences are SGHVS and FQNEAQ. In nucleotides, the CDR3 is TGTGCCAGCAGCTTAAGCTTCGAGCAGTACTTC. Protein product: CASSLSFEQYF. Together with reference TRBV7-8 and TRBJ2-7, the CDR3 gives the full variable domain: GAGVSQSPRYKVAKRGQDVALRCDPISGHVSLFWYQQALGQGPEFLTYFQNEAQLDKSGLPSDRFFAERPEGSVSTLKIQRTQQEDSAVYLCASSLSFEQYFGPGTRLTVT.